This T cell receptor beta chain was recovered during a study of OX40 agonist ivuxolimab in advanced cancers. Study-level background: Head and neck, renal cell, melanoma or hepatocellular carcinoma were the cancers that dose-escalation patients had.

The germline V and J ends were trimmed by 2 bases and 4 bases, with 11 bases remaining between them. The CDR3 contains 14 residues. CDR1 and CDR2 from the germline V gene are SGHTA and FQGTGA. TCRdb's copy holds only in-frame clones and misses some; the assay was immunoSEQ multiplex PCR. The profile shows roughly 130,000 clones, roughly 93% of them singletons. The input for sequencing was CD4+ or CD8+ T cells sorted from blood, taken in a trial of the OX40 agonist ivuxolimab. J is TRBJ2-5 and V is TRBV7-3; no clear D. This receptor was taken from an adult with an advanced solid tumor such as melanoma, head and neck, liver or kidney cancer. The chain's CDR3 is CASSLAGKRETQYF. In nucleotides, the CDR3 is TGTGCCAGCAGCTTAGCTGGGAAGCGAGAGACCCAGTACTTC.